The clone carrying this TCR beta chain appeared a few times. What it binds is unknown. Amplification yielded TCR beta CDR3 regions, with RNA transcripts as the source. TCR CDR3 regions were first amplified by RT-PCR with HTBI primers. TCRdb called the multiplex PCR reads again in MiXCR, with one record for every CDR3 protein. The sample shows around 300,000 distinct CDR3 sequences, roughly 15% of them seen only once. Uncontrolled infections, other autoimmune diseases, pregnancy or lactation led to exclusion of patients. This entry belongs to a study of T cells in Graves' hyperthyroidism and ophthalmopathy. For the study at large: Peripheral blood was secured at the point of initial diagnosis, before any treatment.

V lost 5 bases and J lost 2; bases outside the gene matches: 14. Germline-derived CDR1 and CDR2 are DFQATT and SNEGSKA (reference sequence). The CDR3 runs 16 residues. Study results and limitations: A model of 13 V-J features distinguished ophthalmopathy from stable hyperthyroidism.

Input material: blood. The receptor was isolated from a woman between 45 and 65 years old with Graves' hyperthyroidism that later progressed to Graves' ophthalmopathy. V gene TRBV20-1 combines with J gene TRBJ2-5; 7 bases line up with TRBD2. The CDR3 loop reads CSARKERREGQETQYF. The CDR3 region has the DNA TGCAGTGCTCGCAAGGAAAGGAGGGAGGGTCAAGAGACCCAGTACTTC.